One and the same sample provided the 31 T cell receptor beta chains below, sequenced in a study of molecular identifiers for immune sequencing clone quantification. MiXCR, applied by TCRdb to the PCR reads, yields one record per CDR3 protein. The sample includes around 470,000 distinct CDR3 sequences, roughly 25% of them seen just once. The sample consisted of naive CD8+ T cells from blood, with Jurkat cell RNA spiked in. Described subset: FACS-sorted CD8+CD4-CCR7+CD45RA+ naive T cells. The receptors stem from a human donor in good health. Some libraries in this study had Jurkat cell RNA spiked in.

This clonotype was detected many times. The V and J genes are TRBV2 and TRBJ2-5; 12 nucleotides match TRBD2. The V gene's germline CDR1 is SNHLY and CDR2 FYNNEI. This CDR3 has 14 amino acids. J gave up 2 bases and V 11 bases, and 6 bases lay outside the gene matches. This CDR3 reads CAGRTSGVQETQYF. CDR3 sequence (DNA): TGTGCCGGACGGACTAGCGGGGTACAAGAGACCCAGTACTTC.

To note about this clonotype: One end of the junction fails to match germline, which may point to a read error. The gene calls are TRBV5-3 and TRBJ1-1, with D perhaps matching TRBD1 (6 bases). TRBV5-3 is recorded as an ORF, its role being uncertain. The CDR3 sequence is 14 residues long. The chain's CDR3 is CASSLGTPNTEASF. The CDR3 region has the DNA TGTGCCAGCAGCTTGGGGACACCGAACACTGAAGCTTCCTTT.

This chain uses TRBV7-9 with TRBJ2-3, with unresolved D. The V end lost 2 bases, the J end lost 2 bases, and 11 bases lay between the germline ends. CDR1 and CDR2 (germline): SEHNR, FQNEAQ (reference sequence). The CDR3 extends over 15 amino acids. As DNA, the CDR3 is TGTGCCAGCAGCTTAATAGTCAGCTACACAGATACGCAGTATTTT. Encoded protein: CASSLIVSYTDTQYF.

This clonotype was recorded at least ten times. The chain couples TRBV9 to TRBJ2-5; D uncertain. Germline CDR1 reads SGDLS; CDR2 reads YYNGEE. The CDR3 extends over 12 amino acids. V lost 0 bases and J lost 1, with 1 base in between. The CDR3 DNA reads as TGTGCCAGCAGCGTAGGCCAAGAGACCCAGTACTTC. It encodes CASSVGQETQYF.

This clonotype was detected many times. The gene calls are TRBV7-9 and TRBJ2-5, with 9 bases identical to TRBD1. CDR1 and CDR2 from the germline V gene are SEHNR and FQNEAQ (reference sequence). J gave up 4 bases and V 5 bases, and 14 bases lay outside the gene matches. This CDR3 spans 17 amino acids. CDR3 nucleotides: TGTGCCAGCAGCCGCAACACCCGGGACAGGGTTCGAGAGACCCAGTACTTC. This sequence encodes CASSRNTRDRVRETQYF.

The gene calls are TRBV30 and TRBJ2-3; TRBD1 is a possible D gene (5 bases). CDR3 length: 14 amino acids. The V end lost 0 bases, the J end lost 2 bases, and 9 bases lay between the germline ends. The germline CDR1 and CDR2 sequences are GTSNPN and SVGIG (reference sequence). The CDR3 region has the DNA TGTGCCTGGAGTGTAGTGGGGCTCACAGATACGCAGTATTTT. Its protein product is CAWSVVGLTDTQYF.

This clonotype was observed a few times. The chain carries TRBV28 and TRBJ1-1; the match to TRBD1 covers 9 bases. The CDR3 has 14 amino acids. Germline V lookup: CDR1 MDHEN, CDR2 SYDVKM. V gave up 5 bases and J gave up 11 bases; unmatched junction bases: 12. CDR3 sequence reads: CASSPAWDRDSAFF. The CDR3 DNA reads as TGTGCCAGCAGTCCGGCGTGGGACAGGGACTCGGCTTTCTTT.

This clonotype was observed a handful of times. V is TRBV7-2 and J is TRBJ1-1, with 8 bases lining up with TRBD1. Losses at the gene ends were 6 bases for V and 9 bases for J; bases not matched to a gene: 9. The germline V gene encodes CDR1 SGHTA and CDR2 FQGNSA. The CDR3 runs to 13 residues. The CDR3 region has the DNA TGTGCCAGCAGAATACAGGGGGACTGGAAAGCTTTCTTT. Protein sequence: CASRIQGDWKAFF.

CDR3 protein: CASSLDRTGNEKLFF. The CDR3, as DNA: TGTGCCAGCAGCTTAGACCGGACAGGGAATGAAAAACTGTTTTTT. The V gene is TRBV7-9, the J gene TRBJ1-4; 8 bases agree with TRBD1. Germline CDR1 and CDR2: SEHNR and FQNEAQ (reference sequence). J lost 5 bases, V lost 1 base, and 3 bases had no gene match. The CDR3 is 15 amino acids. The whole variable domain, remainder taken from reference TRBV7-9 and TRBJ1-4, is DTGVSQNPRHKITKRGQNVTFRCDPISEHNRLYWYRQTLGQGPEFLTYFQNEAQLEKSRLLSDRFSAERPKGSFSTLEIQRTEQGDSAMYLCASSLDRTGNEKLFFGSGTQLSVL.

This clonotype was recorded a few times. This sequence joins TRBV30 and TRBJ2-5; the D is unclear. CDR1 and CDR2 (germline): GTSNPN, SVGIG (reference sequence). This CDR3 is built from 14 residues. Trimming cost V 0 bases and J 5 bases, with 13 bases left between them. The CDR3 spells CAWSVADGRETQYF. The DNA of the CDR3 is TGTGCCTGGAGTGTGGCGGACGGCCGGGAGACCCAGTACTTC.

The chain carries TRBV4-3 and TRBJ2-7; 8 positions agree with TRBD2. The CDR3 is 15 amino acids. Per the germline V gene, CDR1 is LGHNA and CDR2 is YSLEER. The ends lost 0 bases at V and 3 bases at J; junction bases unmatched: 4. The CDR3 spells CASSQDPAGDYEQYF. The CDR3 region has the DNA TGCGCCAGCAGCCAAGACCCAGCGGGAGACTACGAGCAGTACTTC.

The V and J genes are TRBV7-8 and TRBJ2-1; TRBD1 aligns across 7 bases. J gave up 0 bases and V 5 bases, and 7 bases lay outside the gene matches. The CDR3 is made up of 16 amino acids. From germline, CDR1 is SGHVS and CDR2 FQNEAQ. The DNA of the CDR3 is TGTGCCAGCAGCACAGGACAGGCGAGCTCCTACAATGAGCAGTTCTTC. It specifies CASSTGQASSYNEQFF.

With regard to this clonotype: A much bigger clone sits one base away, suggesting this may be a read error. The rearrangement links TRBV5-4 to TRBJ2-3; TRBD1 might be the D (6 bases). Germline CDR1 reads SGHNT; CDR2 reads YYREEE (reference sequence). The CDR3 has 14 residues. V lost 1 base, J lost 4 bases, and 10 bases lay in between. The CDR3 bases are TGTGCCAGCAGCTTGAGGGACAACGCAGATACGCAGTATTTT. Encoded protein: CASSLRDNADTQYF.

V is TRBV5-3 and J is TRBJ2-5; D may be TRBD2 (6 bases). TRBV5-3 is an ORF for which the function is uncertain. The CDR3 consists of 15 residues. Trimming pared 8 bases from V and 2 bases from J, leaving 19 bases between. The CDR3 here is CASSAGTDSQETQYF. The CDR3, as DNA: TGTGCCAGCAGCGCCGGGACTGATTCACAAGAGACCCAGTACTTC.

This clonotype occurred a few times. V and J are TRBV12-3 or TRBV12-4 and TRBJ2-3; 7 nucleotides match TRBD2. The ends lost 3 bases at V and 1 base at J; junction bases unmatched: 7. This CDR3 is built from 16 residues. CDR3 coding DNA: TGTGCCAGCAGTTTTATGGTACGGGAGGGCACAGATACGCAGTATTTT. The encoded protein is CASSFMVREGTDTQYF.

Many counts were recorded for this clonotype. V is TRBV11-2 and J is TRBJ1-4; tentatively, D is TRBD1 (6 bases). CDR3 length: 14 residues. Trimming left V 4 bases short and J 2 bases short, with 8 bases between. Germline V gene data show CDR1 as SGHAT and CDR2 as FQNNGV. DNA for the CDR3: TGTGCCAGCAGCTGGGGGGCCACTAATGAAAAACTGTTTTTT. Translating gives CASSWGATNEKLFF.

This clonotype was seen a few times. The chain combines TRBV7-9 with TRBJ1-1, with 9 bases lining up with TRBD1. V gave up 5 bases and J gave up 8 bases; unmatched junction bases: 3. This CDR3 is built from 12 residues. The V gene's germline CDR1 is SEHNR and CDR2 FQNEAQ (reference sequence). The CDR3 nucleotides read TGTGCCAGCAGCGCCGGGACAGGGGAAGCTTTCTTT. It yields the protein CASSAGTGEAFF. Combining the CDR3 with reference TRBV7-9 and TRBJ1-1 gives the whole variable domain DTGVSQNPRHKITKRGQNVTFRCDPISEHNRLYWYRQTLGQGPEFLTYFQNEAQLEKSRLLSDRFSAERPKGSFSTLEIQRTEQGDSAMYLCASSAGTGEAFFGQGTRLTVV.

The J gene is TRBJ2-7, the V gene TRBV7-9; 10 bases are shared with TRBD1. The CDR3 covers 14 residues. V trimming: 7 bases; J trimming: 8 bases; junction bases outside the gene matches: 11. Germline loops: CDR1 SEHNR, CDR2 FQNEAQ (reference sequence). CDR3 coding DNA: TGTGCCAGCACCCACCCGGGACAGGGGTTCAAGCAGTACTTC. Its protein is CASTHPGQGFKQYF.

This chain connects TRBV19 to TRBJ2-1; TRBD1 or TRBD2 may be the D gene (5 bases each). The length of the CDR3 is 14 residues. The V gene lost 4 bases and the J gene lost 5 bases, with 12 bases spanning the gap. CDR1 is LNHDA and CDR2 is SQIVND in the germline V gene (reference sequence). DNA for the CDR3: TGTGCCAGTAGTAACCGGGACCCCAACAATGAGCAGTTCTTC. The encoded protein is CASSNRDPNNEQFF.

On this clonotype itself: A much larger clone lies one base from this, so it may be a read error. This rearrangement joins TRBV7-2 to TRBJ2-5; 8 positions agree with TRBD2. The V and J ends lost 5 bases and 5 bases, in that order; junction bases with no gene match: 10. Germline V gene data show CDR1 as SGHTA and CDR2 as FQGNSA. CDR3 length: 15 residues. Here the CDR3 reads CASSAEPAGVETQYF. The CDR3 DNA is TGTGCCAGCAGCGCCGAACCAGCGGGGGTTGAGACCCAGTACTTC.

A word on this clonotype: The junction differs from germline at one of its ends, possibly a read error. This chain uses TRBV6-2 or TRBV6-3 with TRBJ2-5; TRBD1 matches 7 bases. The CDR3 length is 15 residues. Germline V gene sequence: CDR1 MNHEY, CDR2 SVGEGT. The CDR3 coding sequence is TGTGCCAGCAGTTCCGACGGGACAGACCACGAGACCCAGTACTTC. Translated, it gives CASSSDGTDHETQYF.

A remark on this clonotype: This sequence may be a read error, since a much larger clone differs from it by one base. The V gene is TRBV7-9, the J gene TRBJ2-7; TRBD1 is a possible D gene (5 bases). The CDR3 sequence is 13 residues long. The germline V gene has CDR1 SEHNR and CDR2 FQNEAQ (reference sequence). V lost 10 bases and J lost 4, with 17 bases in between. The CDR3 DNA reads TGTGCCACCTCAGGGTGGACCCGGTACGAGCAGTACTTC. It codes for CATSGWTRYEQYF.

This clonotype came up a few times. The chain carries TRBV5-1 and TRBJ2-3; D is perhaps TRBD1 (6 bases). CDR3 size: 15 residues. Deletions cut 5 bases from V and 1 base from J, with 14 bases between. Germline assignment: CDR1 SGHRS and CDR2 YFSETQ. The CDR3 loop is CASRDRPGGTDTQYF. CDR3 nucleotide sequence: TGCGCCAGCAGGGACAGACCGGGTGGCACAGATACGCAGTATTTT.

This clonotype was seen at least ten times. The CDR3 nucleotides read TGCAGTGCTAGCGGCTCGCGGGGAAGCTCCTACGAGCAGTACTTC. Amino acids: CSASGSRGSSYEQYF. The chain combines TRBV20-1 with TRBJ2-7; a possible D gene is TRBD2 (6 bases). In germline, CDR1 is DFQATT, CDR2 SNEGSKA (reference sequence). The length of the CDR3 is 15 residues. V was shortened by 3 bases and J by 0 bases, with 15 bases between the two germline ends.

This clonotype turned up a few times. V and J are TRBV7-6 and TRBJ1-1; tentative D call: TRBD1 (6 bases). Germline values: CDR1 SGHVS, CDR2 FNYEAQ. The V gene lost 1 base and the J gene lost 4 bases, with 16 bases spanning the gap. The CDR3 runs to 16 residues. The CDR3 sequence is CASSLGGGLGGTEAFF. CDR3 sequence (DNA): TGTGCCAGCAGCTTAGGGGGGGGCTTAGGGGGCACTGAAGCTTTCTTT.

The CDR3 loop reads CASSPGQQGRNEQFF. For the CDR3, the DNA is TGTGCCAGCAGCCCTGGCCAACAGGGGCGTAATGAGCAGTTCTTC. The chain uses TRBV6-2 or TRBV6-3 and TRBJ2-1, with 7 bases lining up with TRBD1. The CDR3 length is 15 residues. In germline, CDR1 is MNHEY, CDR2 SVGEGT. Germline trimming cut 6 bases from V and 7 bases from J; bases unmatched to any gene: 12.

Comment on this clonotype: A much larger clone lies a single base off, so this may be a read error. The chain's CDR3 is CASSQGGSTDMQYF. CDR3 DNA sequence: TGCGCCAGCAGCCAAGGCGGATCCACAGATATGCAGTATTTT. The chain employs TRBV4-3 and TRBJ2-3; D is uncertain. This CDR3 spans 14 amino acids. The germline V gene encodes CDR1 LGHNA and CDR2 YSLEER.

This clonotype turned up a few times. A much larger clone lies one base from this, so it may be a read error. The V call is TRBV29-1, the J call TRBJ2-3; a weak D match, TRBD1 (6 bases). V gave up 6 bases and J gave up 5 bases, with 24 bases separating them. Germline V CDR1 and CDR2: SQVTM, ANQGSEA. This CDR3 contains 16 residues. CDR3 DNA: TGCAGCGTGGTAACTTTAAGACAGGCCGTCGGAGATACGCAGTATTTT. It encodes CSVVTLRQAVGDTQYF.

Comments on this clonotype: The junction departs from the called germline gene at one end, perhaps through a read error. The chain has TRBV14 and TRBJ2-3; D is unresolved. The CDR3 runs 19 residues. Germline V gene sequence: CDR1 SGHDN, CDR2 FVKESK. CDR3 nucleotides: TGTGCCAGCGGCCAAGACAACCTCCCGTCGGTCCCTAGCACAGATACGCAGTATTTT. As protein: CASGQDNLPSVPSTDTQYF.

Many counts were recorded for this clonotype. The chain joins TRBV5-4 to TRBJ1-2; D is uncertain. This CDR3 is built from 14 residues. The germline V gene encodes CDR1 SGHNT and CDR2 YYREEE (reference sequence). The V gene lost 3 bases and the J gene lost 4 bases, with 13 bases spanning the gap. CDR3 protein: CASSSDWRGYGYTF. CDR3 in DNA: TGTGCCAGCAGCTCGGACTGGAGAGGCTATGGCTACACCTTC.

This clonotype was counted at least ten times. The chain carries TRBV7-9 and TRBJ2-2; no clear D. The CDR3 loop spans 13 amino acids. Trimming shortened V by 4 bases and J by 7 bases, and 10 bases separated the two germline ends. The germline gives CDR1 SEHNR, CDR2 FQNEAQ (reference sequence). The CDR3 sequence is CASSSGLYGELFF. For the CDR3, the DNA is TGTGCCAGCAGCTCAGGCCTCTACGGGGAGCTGTTTTTT.